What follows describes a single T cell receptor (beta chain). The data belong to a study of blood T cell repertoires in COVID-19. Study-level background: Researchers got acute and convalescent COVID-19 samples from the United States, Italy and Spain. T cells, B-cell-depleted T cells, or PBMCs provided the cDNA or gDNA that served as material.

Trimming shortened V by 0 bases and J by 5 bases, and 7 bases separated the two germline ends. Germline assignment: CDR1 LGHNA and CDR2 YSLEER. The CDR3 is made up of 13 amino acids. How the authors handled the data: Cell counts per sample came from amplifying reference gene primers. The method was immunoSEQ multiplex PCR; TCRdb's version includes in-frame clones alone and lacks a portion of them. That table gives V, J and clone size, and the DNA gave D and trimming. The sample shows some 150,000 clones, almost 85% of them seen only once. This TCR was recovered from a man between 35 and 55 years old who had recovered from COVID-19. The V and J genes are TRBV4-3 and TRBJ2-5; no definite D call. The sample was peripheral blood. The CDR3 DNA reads TGCGCCAGCAGCCAAGAAGTGGAGGAGACCCAGTACTTC. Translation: CASSQEVEETQYF.